This T cell receptor beta chain was observed in a study of shared clonotypes between healthy human individuals. Produced via immunoSEQ multiplex PCR; TCRdb's table is partial and in-frame only. Of approximately 2.1 million clones detected, approximately 93% appear once; the ten largest clones hold about 0.37%. V was trimmed by 6 bases and J by 4 bases, leaving 16 bases between them. The germline V gene encodes CDR1 MDHEN and CDR2 SYDVKM. The CDR3 covers 15 residues. The receptor was isolated from a man between 18 and 35 years old in good health. Some clones in this sample may be carry-over from other donors' samples. The chain employs TRBV28 and TRBJ1-3; no clear D gene. The sample was naive CD4+ T cells from PBMCs. Noted subset: CD45RA+ positively selected. The DNA of the CDR3 is TGTGCCAGCAGCCGGGCGGGAATGGCGGGAAACACCATATATTTT. This translates into CASSRAGMAGNTIYF.